Given below is one T cell receptor beta chain in context. As yet, its antigen is unknown. The donors were members of the validation cohort, which comprised around 110 subjects and was separate from the first cohort of fewer than 700 subjects. The table came from immunoSEQ multiplex PCR; TCRdb's copy has only in-frame clones and leaves some out. The sample shows about 63,000 clones, approximately 88% of them seen only once. This entry comes from a study of cytomegalovirus exposure and HLA in healthy donors. Broader study findings: Specificity of a few CMV-associated chains for CMV antigens was verified in vitro.

The CDR3 runs 18 residues. With V trimmed by 4 bases and J by 5 bases, 10 bases remained unmatched. CDR1 is MGHRA, CDR2 YSYEKL, per germline. The receptor comes from a woman aged 18-29 years in good health and CMV-seronegative. Sequenced sample: PBMCs. The rearrangement joins TRBV4-1 to TRBJ2-5; 16 nucleotides agree with TRBD2. CDR3: CASSLGTSGRVVWETQYF. The CDR3, as DNA: TGCGCCAGCAGCCTCGGGACTAGCGGGAGGGTGGTATGGGAGACCCAGTACTTC.